This T cell receptor beta chain was sequenced in a study of shared clonotypes between healthy human individuals. Without sorting, samples used approximately 99 million PBMCs for genomic DNA. Several immunoSEQ 96-well plates shared each subset's DNA, each plate a replicate. Unsorted PBMC replicate PCRs used about 290 ng DNA, 25,000 to 35,000 T cell genomes. The authors sequenced unsorted PBMC DNA on ten immunoSEQ deep assay plates. The data were produced by immunoSEQ multiplex PCR, yet TCRdb's version contains in-frame clones alone and is incomplete. In the table there are about 470,000 clones, about four fifths of which are singletons. As regards this clone: Distinct nucleotide sequences in the sample also encode this CDR3.

Germline CDR1 and CDR2: SGHDT and YYEEEE. V lost 6 bases to trimming and J lost 7 bases, with 13 bases between them. This CDR3 has 12 residues. Input material: PBMCs. The V call is TRBV5-6, the J call TRBJ1-2; D is ambiguous. The sequence came from a woman aged 40 to 50 in good health. Some clones in this sample may be carry-over from other donors' samples. CDR3 bases: TGTGCCAGCACCCCGGGTGGTGGTGGCTACACCTTC. Residues: CASTPGGGGYTF.